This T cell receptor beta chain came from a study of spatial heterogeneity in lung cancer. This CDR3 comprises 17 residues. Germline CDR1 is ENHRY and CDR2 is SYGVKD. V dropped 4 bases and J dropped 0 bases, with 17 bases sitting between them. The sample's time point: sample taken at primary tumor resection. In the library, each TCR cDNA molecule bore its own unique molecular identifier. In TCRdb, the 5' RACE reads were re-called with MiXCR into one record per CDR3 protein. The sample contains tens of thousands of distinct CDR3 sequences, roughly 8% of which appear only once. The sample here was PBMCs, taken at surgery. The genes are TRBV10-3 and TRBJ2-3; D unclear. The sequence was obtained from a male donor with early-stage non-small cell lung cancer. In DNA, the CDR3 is TGTGCCATCAGTGGGCCGACTCCCGTAACTAGCACAGATACGCAGTATTTT. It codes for CAISGPTPVTSTDTQYF.